These 9 T cell receptor beta chains were all obtained from the same sample, sequenced in a study of identical twins. TCRdb processed the 5' RACE reads anew with MiXCR; each CDR3 protein has one entry. The sample records over 15,000 distinct CDR3 sequences, roughly 71% being singletons. Sequencing used memory (CD45RO+) T cells sorted from blood. These receptor sequences come from a woman younger than 30 in good health. This table probably holds off-target reads from a library built for another chain.

This rearrangement joins TRBV29-1 to TRBJ2-7; D is uncertain. This CDR3 contains 11 residues. Trimming took 0 bases from V and 5 from J, leaving 5 bases between them. The germline gives CDR1 SQVTM, CDR2 ANQGSEA. This CDR3 reads CSVEDRHEQYF. DNA of the CDR3: TGCAGCGTTGAAGATCGCCACGAGCAGTACTTC.

The chain joins TRBV11-2 to TRBJ2-7, with D possibly matching TRBD1 (6 bases). In germline, CDR1 is SGHAT, CDR2 FQNNGV. Trimming removed 5 bases from V and 0 bases from J, with 14 bases in between. The CDR3 extends over 15 amino acids. CDR3 coding DNA: TGTGCCAGCAGCGCCCCCGACAGGAGCTCCTACGAGCAGTACTTC. This encodes CASSAPDRSSYEQYF.

This clonotype was picked up a small number of times. The chain combines TRBV30 with TRBJ2-2; 8 positions agree with TRBD2. The germline V gene encodes CDR1 GTSNPN and CDR2 SVGIG (reference sequence). J gave up 4 bases and V 5 bases, and 6 bases lay outside the gene matches. This CDR3 is built from 14 residues. This CDR3 is CAWSRGAGTGELFF. CDR3 coding DNA: TGTGCCTGGTCGCGGGGGGCGGGCACCGGGGAGCTGTTTTTT.

CDR3 region: CAARTSGTGETQYF. CDR3 DNA: TGTGCCGCTCGGACTAGCGGGACAGGAGAGACCCAGTACTTC. The chain is built from TRBV6-1 and TRBJ2-5, with 12 positions matching TRBD2. The germline gives CDR1 MNHNS, CDR2 SASEGT. V lost 11 bases, J lost 4 bases, and 8 bases stayed unmatched. CDR3 length: 14 amino acids.

CDR3 nucleotides: TGTGCCAGCAGGGAACCCGGATCCTACAATGAGCAGTTCTTC. Protein sequence: CASREPGSYNEQFF. The V and J genes are TRBV6-1 and TRBJ2-1, with D unresolved. Germline CDR1 MNHNS, CDR2 SASEGT. The CDR3 is 14 residues long. The V gene lost 6 bases and the J gene lost 1 base, with 10 bases spanning the gap.

V usage is TRBV10-3 and J usage is TRBJ2-1; D unresolved. Trimming took 5 bases from V and 2 from J, leaving 10 bases between them. The germline gives CDR1 ENHRY, CDR2 SYGVKD. The CDR3 runs to 14 residues. The CDR3 DNA reads as TGTGCCATCAGTCCCGCTTATCCCTACAATGAGCAGTTCTTC. Residues: CAISPAYPYNEQFF.

The V and J genes are TRBV5-1 and TRBJ2-1; D is possibly TRBD2 (5 bases). V shed 5 bases and J shed 0 bases, with 9 bases lying between them. Looked up from germline, CDR1 is SGHRS and CDR2 is YFSETQ. The CDR3 covers 14 residues. The DNA of the CDR3 is TGCGCCAGCAGTCCGGAGGCCTCCTACAATGAGCAGTTCTTC. This gives the protein CASSPEASYNEQFF. Filled out from reference TRBV5-1 and TRBJ2-1, the complete variable domain reads KAGVTQTPRYLIKTRGQQVTLSCSPISGHRSVSWYQQTPGQGLQFLFEYFSETQRNKGNFPGRFSGRQFSNSRSEMNVSTLELGDSALYLCASSPEASYNEQFFGPGTRLTVL.

The genes are TRBV4-3 and TRBJ1-3; D possibly corresponds to TRBD1 (6 bases). V lost 1 base to trimming and J lost 4 bases, with 14 bases between them. The germline CDR1 and CDR2 sequences are LGHNA and YSLEER. The CDR3 is 16 residues long. The CDR3 sequence: CASSQGHGGWGNTIYF. In DNA form, the CDR3 reads TGCGCCAGCAGCCAAGGTCATGGGGGCTGGGGAAACACCATATATTTT.

The CDR3 region has the DNA TGTGCCAGCAGTTACGCCGGACTAGCGGAGAGATACGAGCAGTACTTC. It yields the protein CASSYAGLAERYEQYF. The chain links TRBV6-5 to TRBJ2-7, with TRBD2 identical over 10 bases. CDR3 length: 16 residues. Germline CDR1 reads MNHEY; CDR2 reads SVGAGI. The ends lost 2 bases at V and 4 bases at J; junction bases unmatched: 8.